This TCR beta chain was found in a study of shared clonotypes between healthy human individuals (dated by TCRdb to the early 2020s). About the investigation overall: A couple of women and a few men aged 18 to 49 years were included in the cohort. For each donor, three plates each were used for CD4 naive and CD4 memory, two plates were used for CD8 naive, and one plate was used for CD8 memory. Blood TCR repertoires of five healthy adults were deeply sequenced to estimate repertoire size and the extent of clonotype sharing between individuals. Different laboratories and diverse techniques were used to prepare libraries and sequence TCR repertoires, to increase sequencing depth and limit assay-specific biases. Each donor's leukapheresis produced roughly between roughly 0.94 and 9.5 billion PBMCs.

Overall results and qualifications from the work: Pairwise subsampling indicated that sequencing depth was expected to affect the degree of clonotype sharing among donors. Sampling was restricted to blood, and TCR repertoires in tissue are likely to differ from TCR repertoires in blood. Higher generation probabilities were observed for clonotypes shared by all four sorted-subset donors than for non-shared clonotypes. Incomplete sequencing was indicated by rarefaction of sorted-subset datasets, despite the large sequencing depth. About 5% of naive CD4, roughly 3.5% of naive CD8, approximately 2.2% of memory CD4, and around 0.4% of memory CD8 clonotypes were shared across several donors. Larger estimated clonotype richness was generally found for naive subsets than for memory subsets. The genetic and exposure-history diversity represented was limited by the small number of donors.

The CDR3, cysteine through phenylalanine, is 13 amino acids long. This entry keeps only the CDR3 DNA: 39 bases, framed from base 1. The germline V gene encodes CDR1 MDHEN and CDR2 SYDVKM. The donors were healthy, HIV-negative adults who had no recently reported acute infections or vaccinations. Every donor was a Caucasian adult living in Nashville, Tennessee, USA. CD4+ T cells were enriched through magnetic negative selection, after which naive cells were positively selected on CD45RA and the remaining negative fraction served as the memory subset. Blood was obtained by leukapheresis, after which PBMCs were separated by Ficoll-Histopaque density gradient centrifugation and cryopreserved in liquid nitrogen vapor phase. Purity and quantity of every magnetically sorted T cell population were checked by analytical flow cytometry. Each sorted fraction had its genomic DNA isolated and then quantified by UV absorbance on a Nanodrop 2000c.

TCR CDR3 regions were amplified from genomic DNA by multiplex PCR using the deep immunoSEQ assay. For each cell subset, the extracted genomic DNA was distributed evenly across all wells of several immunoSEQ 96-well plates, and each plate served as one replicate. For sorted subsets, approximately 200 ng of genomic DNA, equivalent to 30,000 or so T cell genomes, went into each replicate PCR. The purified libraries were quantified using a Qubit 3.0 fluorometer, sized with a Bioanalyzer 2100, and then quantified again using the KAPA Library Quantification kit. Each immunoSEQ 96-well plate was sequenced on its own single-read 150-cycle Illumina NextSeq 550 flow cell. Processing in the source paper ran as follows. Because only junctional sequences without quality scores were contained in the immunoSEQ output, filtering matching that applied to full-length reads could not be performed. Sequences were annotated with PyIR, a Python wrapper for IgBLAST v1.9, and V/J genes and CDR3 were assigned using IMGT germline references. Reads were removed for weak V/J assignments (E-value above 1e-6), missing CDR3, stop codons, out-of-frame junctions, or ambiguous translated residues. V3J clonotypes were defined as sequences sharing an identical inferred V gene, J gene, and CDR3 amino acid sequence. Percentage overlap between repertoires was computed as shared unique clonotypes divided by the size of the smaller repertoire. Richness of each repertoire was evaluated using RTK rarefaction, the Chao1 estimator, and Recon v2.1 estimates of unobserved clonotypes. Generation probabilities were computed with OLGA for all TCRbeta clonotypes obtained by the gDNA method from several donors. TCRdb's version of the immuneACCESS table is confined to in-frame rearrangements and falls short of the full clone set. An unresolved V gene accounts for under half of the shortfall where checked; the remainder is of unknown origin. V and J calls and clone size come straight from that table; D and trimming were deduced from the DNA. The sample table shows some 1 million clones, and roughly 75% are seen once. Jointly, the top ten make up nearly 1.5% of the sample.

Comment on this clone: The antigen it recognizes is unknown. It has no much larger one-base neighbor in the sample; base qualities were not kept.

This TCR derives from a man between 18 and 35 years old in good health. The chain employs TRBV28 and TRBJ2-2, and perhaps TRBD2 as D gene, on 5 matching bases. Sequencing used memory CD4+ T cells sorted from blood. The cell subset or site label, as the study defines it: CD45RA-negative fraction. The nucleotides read TGTGCTTCTTTGAGGGCAGCTGCCGGGGAGCTGTTTTTT. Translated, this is CASLRAAAGELFF.